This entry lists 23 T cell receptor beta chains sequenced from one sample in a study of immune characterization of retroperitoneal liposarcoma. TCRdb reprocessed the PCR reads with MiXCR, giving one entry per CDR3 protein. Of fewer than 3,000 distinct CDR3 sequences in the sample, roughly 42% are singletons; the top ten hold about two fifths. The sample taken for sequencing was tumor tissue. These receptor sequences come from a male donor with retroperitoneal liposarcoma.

The CDR3 region has the DNA TGTGCCAGCAGTTTCGACACAGATTCACCCCTCCACTTT. Translating gives CASSFDTDSPLHF. The chain has TRBV6-1 and TRBJ1-6; D ambiguous. Trimming left V 5 bases short and J 8 bases short, with 10 bases between. Per germline, CDR1 MNHNS and CDR2 SASEGT. The length of the CDR3 is 13 residues.

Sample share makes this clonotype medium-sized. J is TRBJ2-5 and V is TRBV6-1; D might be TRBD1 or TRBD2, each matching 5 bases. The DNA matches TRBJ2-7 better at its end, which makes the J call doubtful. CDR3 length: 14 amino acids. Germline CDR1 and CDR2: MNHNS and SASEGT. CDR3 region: CASSEAIGANEQYF. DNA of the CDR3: TGTGCCAGCAGTGAAGCGATCGGGGCCAACGAGCAGTACTTC.

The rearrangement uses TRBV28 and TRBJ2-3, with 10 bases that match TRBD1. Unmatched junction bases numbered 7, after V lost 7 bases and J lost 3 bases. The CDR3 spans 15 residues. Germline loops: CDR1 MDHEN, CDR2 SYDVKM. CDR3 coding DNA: TGTGCCAGCATTGGAAGGGGACAGGGGACAGATACGCAGTATTTT. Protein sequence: CASIGRGQGTDTQYF.

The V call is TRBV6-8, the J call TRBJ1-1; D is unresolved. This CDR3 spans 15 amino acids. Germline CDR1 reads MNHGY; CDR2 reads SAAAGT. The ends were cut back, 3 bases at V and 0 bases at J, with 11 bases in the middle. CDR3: CASSYSWEMNTEAFF. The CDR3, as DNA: TGTGCCAGCAGTTATAGTTGGGAAATGAACACTGAAGCTTTCTTT.

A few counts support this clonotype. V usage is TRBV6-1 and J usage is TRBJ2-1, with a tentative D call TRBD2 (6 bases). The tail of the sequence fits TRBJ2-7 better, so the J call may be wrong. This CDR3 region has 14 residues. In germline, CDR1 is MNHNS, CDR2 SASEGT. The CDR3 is CASSVGRGYNEQYF. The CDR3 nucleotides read TGTGCCAGCAGTGTTGGGCGGGGATACAATGAGCAGTACTTC.

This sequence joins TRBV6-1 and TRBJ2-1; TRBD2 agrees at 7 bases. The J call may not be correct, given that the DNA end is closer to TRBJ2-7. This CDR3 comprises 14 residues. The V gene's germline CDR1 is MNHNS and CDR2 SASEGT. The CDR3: CASTVGGPNNEQYF. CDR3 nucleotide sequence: TGTGCCAGCACGGTGGGAGGGCCCAACAATGAGCAGTACTTC.

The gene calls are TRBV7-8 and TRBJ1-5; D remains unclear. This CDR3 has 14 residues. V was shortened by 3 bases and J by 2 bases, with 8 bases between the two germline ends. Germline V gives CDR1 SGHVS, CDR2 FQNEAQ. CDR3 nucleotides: TGTGCCAGCAGCTTTTGGGCAGGCAATCAGCCCCAGCATTTT. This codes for CASSFWAGNQPQHF.

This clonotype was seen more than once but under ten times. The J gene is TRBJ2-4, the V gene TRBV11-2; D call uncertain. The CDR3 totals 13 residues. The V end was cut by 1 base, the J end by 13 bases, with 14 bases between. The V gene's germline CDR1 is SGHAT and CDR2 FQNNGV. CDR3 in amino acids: CASSLGVLNEQYF. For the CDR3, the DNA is TGTGCCAGCAGCTTAGGGGTTCTCAATGAGCAGTACTTC.

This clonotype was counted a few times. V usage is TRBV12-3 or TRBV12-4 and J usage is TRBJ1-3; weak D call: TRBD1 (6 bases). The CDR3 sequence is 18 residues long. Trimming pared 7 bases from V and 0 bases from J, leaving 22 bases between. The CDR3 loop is CASTLVPSQGISGNTIYF. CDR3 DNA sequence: TGTGCCAGCACCCTAGTTCCCTCCCAGGGGATCTCTGGAAACACCATATATTTT.

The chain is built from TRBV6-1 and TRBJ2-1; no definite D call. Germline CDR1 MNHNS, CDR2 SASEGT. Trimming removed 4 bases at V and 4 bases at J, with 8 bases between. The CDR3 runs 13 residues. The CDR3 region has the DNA TGTGCCAGCAGTGCTCACGTTTACAATGAGCAGTTCTTC. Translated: CASSAHVYNEQFF.

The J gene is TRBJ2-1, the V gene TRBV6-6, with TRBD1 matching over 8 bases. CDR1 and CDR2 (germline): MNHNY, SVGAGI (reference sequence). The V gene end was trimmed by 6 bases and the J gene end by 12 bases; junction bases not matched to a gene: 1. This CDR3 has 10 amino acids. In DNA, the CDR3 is TGTGCCAGCAGCGACAGGGGGCAGTTCTTC. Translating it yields CASSDRGQFF.

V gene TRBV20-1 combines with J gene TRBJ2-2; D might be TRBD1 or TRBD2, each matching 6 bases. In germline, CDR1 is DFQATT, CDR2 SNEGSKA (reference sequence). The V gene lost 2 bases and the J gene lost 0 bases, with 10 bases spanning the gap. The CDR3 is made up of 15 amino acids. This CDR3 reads CSARRGVANTGELFF. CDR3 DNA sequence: TGCAGTGCTAGAAGGGGGGTGGCGAACACCGGGGAGCTGTTTTTT.

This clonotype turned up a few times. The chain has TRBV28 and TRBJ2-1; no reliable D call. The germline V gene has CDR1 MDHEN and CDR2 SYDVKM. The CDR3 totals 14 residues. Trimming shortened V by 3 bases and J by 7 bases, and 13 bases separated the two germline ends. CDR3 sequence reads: CASSLGLSRNEQFF. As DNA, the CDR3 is TGTGCCAGCAGTTTGGGCCTAAGTCGGAATGAGCAGTTCTTC.

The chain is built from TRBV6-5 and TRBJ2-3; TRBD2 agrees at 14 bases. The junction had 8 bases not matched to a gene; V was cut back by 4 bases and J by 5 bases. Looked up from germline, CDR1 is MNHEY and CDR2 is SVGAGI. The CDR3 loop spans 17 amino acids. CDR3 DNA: TGTGCCAGCAGTTTTCCGGGACTAGCGGGAGTGGGAGATACGCAGTATTTT. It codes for CASSFPGLAGVGDTQYF.

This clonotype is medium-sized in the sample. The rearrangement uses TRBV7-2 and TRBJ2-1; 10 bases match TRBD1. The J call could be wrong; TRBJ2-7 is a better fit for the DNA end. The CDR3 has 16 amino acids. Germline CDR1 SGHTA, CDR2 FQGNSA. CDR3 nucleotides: TGTGCCAGCAGCTTAGAGGGACAGGGGCAGGGTTACGAGCAGTACTTC. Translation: CASSLEGQGQGYEQYF.

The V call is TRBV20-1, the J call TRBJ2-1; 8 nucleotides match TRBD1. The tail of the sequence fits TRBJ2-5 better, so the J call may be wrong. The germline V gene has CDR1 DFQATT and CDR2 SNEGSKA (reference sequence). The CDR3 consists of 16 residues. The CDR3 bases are TGCAGTGCTTCACAGGGGGGCGAACACAGACGTGAGACCCAGTACTTC. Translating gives CSASQGGEHRRETQYF.

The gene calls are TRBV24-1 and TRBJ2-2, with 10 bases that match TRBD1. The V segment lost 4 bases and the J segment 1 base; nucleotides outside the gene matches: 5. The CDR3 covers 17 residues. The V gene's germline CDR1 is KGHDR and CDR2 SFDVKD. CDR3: CATSDWDRGWNTGELFF. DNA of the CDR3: TGTGCCACCAGTGACTGGGACAGGGGATGGAACACCGGGGAGCTGTTTTTT.

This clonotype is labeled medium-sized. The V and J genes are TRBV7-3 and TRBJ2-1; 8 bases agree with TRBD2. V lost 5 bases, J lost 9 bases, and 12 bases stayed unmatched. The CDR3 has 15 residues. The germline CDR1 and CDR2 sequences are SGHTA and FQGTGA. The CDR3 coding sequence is TGTGCCAGCAGCGAGGAAGGTAGCGGGATGTCTGAGCAGTTCTTC. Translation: CASSEEGSGMSEQFF.

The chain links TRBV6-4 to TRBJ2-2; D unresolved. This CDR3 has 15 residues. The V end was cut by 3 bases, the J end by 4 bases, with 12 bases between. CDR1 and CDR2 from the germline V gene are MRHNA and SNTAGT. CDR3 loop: CASSDPGYSTGELFF. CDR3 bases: TGTGCCAGCAGTGATCCGGGTTACAGCACCGGGGAGCTGTTTTTT.

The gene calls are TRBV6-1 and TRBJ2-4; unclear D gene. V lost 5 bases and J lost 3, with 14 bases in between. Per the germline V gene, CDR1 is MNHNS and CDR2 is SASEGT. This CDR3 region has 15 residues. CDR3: CASSPLDRSKNIQYF. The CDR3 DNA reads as TGTGCCAGCAGTCCTCTGGATAGAAGCAAAAACATTCAGTACTTC.

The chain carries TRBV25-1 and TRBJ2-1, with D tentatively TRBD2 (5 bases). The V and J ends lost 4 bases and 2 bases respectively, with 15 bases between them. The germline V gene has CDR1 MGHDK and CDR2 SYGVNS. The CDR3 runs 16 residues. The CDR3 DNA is TGTGCCAGCAGTGTTAACTCCGGACTGACCTACAATGAGCAGTTCTTC. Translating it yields CASSVNSGLTYNEQFF.

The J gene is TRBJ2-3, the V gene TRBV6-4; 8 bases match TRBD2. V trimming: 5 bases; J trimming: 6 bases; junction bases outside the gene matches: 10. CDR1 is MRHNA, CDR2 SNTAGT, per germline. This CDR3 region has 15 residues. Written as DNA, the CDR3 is TGTGCCAGCAGTCTTACTAGCGGTGGGTCGGATACGCAGTATTTT. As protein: CASSLTSGGSDTQYF.

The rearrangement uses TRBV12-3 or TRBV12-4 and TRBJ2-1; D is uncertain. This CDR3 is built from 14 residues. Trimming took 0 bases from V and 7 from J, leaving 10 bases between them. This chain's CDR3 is CASSLALVGNEQFF. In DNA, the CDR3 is TGTGCCAGCAGTTTAGCGCTGGTGGGGAATGAGCAGTTCTTC.